These 17 T cell receptor beta chains came from one sample sequenced in a study of cytomegalovirus exposure and HLA in healthy donors. With 60 Vbeta and 13 Jbeta primers, the PCR was carried out. The repertoire was sequenced with immunoSEQ multiplex PCR; TCRdb's copy has only in-frame clones and lacks some. The repertoire holds about 110,000 clones, roughly two thirds seen once, with 2.8% in the top ten. Source material: PBMCs. The source is a female donor in good health and CMV-seronegative.

The chain combines TRBV7-8 with TRBJ1-1, with 7 positions matching TRBD1. This CDR3 has 15 amino acids. The V gene's germline CDR1 is SGHVS and CDR2 FQNEAQ. J lost 0 bases, V lost 5 bases, and 6 bases had no gene match. In nucleotides, the CDR3 is TGTGCCAGCAGCCACCGGGACAGCATGAACACTGAAGCTTTCTTT. Encoded protein: CASSHRDSMNTEAFF.

V gene TRBV5-4 combines with J gene TRBJ2-3, with a tentative D call TRBD2 (6 bases). The CDR3 extends over 18 amino acids. Germline CDR1 reads SGHNT; CDR2 reads YYREEE (reference sequence). With 4 bases removed from V and 5 bases from J, the gap between germline ends came to 26 bases. CDR3 loop: CASSPALPLRDGGDTQYF. CDR3 DNA: TGTGCCAGCAGCCCCGCCCTTCCATTGCGGGACGGGGGAGATACGCAGTATTTT. The entire variable domain, with the rest obtained from reference TRBV5-4 and TRBJ2-3, is as follows: ETGVTQSPTHLIKTRGQQVTLRCSSQSGHNTVSWYQQALGQGPQFIFQYYREEENGRGNFPPRFSGLQFPNYSSELNVNALELDDSALYLCASSPALPLRDGGDTQYFGPGTRLTVL.

This sequence joins TRBV7-2 and TRBJ2-1; 9 nucleotides align to TRBD2. CDR3 length: 17 amino acids. J was trimmed by 8 bases and V by 2 bases; bases with no gene match: 13. CDR1 is SGHTA, CDR2 FQGNSA, per germline. The CDR3 loop reads CASSLSVVGGRADEQFF. In nucleotides, the CDR3 is TGTGCCAGCAGCTTAAGTGTGGTAGGCGGGAGGGCCGATGAGCAGTTCTTC.

This clone was seen only once. The rearrangement links TRBV28 to TRBJ2-1, with 11 bases that match TRBD2. J gave up 6 bases and V 8 bases, and 6 bases lay outside the gene matches. The CDR3 has 14 amino acids. CDR1 and CDR2 from the germline V gene are MDHEN and SYDVKM. The CDR3 protein is CASLETSGTNEQFF. CDR3 coding DNA: TGTGCCAGCCTGGAGACTAGCGGGACCAATGAGCAGTTCTTC.

This rearrangement joins TRBV7-8 to TRBJ1-5; no firm D call. Germline loops: CDR1 SGHVS, CDR2 FQNEAQ. The CDR3 covers 14 residues. V was clipped by 1 base and J by 6 bases, with 10 bases between them. In DNA form, the CDR3 reads TGTGCCAGCAGCTTAGACAAGCGATTTCAGCCCCAGCATTTT. This gives the protein CASSLDKRFQPQHF.

The rearrangement uses TRBV6-4 and TRBJ2-1; 7 bases fit TRBD1. CDR3 size: 12 residues. Germline CDR1 and CDR2: MRHNA and SNTAGT. After removal of 7 bases from V and 7 bases from J, the junction contained 4 bases not matched to a gene. The DNA for the CDR3 is TGTGCCAGCACACAGGGGTCAAATGAGCAGTTCTTC. It is translated as CASTQGSNEQFF.

The rearrangement links TRBV6-4 to TRBJ2-5, with D unresolved. This CDR3 region has 13 residues. Germline-derived CDR1 and CDR2 are MRHNA and SNTAGT. V lost 0 bases and J 5 bases, leaving 7 bases between the germline ends. The CDR3: CASSDSVEETQYF. CDR3 in DNA: TGTGCCAGCAGTGACTCGGTTGAGGAGACCCAGTACTTC.

V usage is TRBV4-3 and J usage is TRBJ2-7; possible D gene TRBD2, 6 bases. The CDR3 consists of 13 residues. Trimming removed 1 base at V and 9 bases at J, with 13 bases between. The V gene's germline CDR1 is LGHNA and CDR2 YSLEER. The CDR3 loop is CASSQAGVPGQYF. The CDR3 DNA reads as TGCGCCAGCAGCCAAGCGGGAGTCCCGGGGCAGTACTTC.

V and J are TRBV7-3 and TRBJ2-1; TRBD2 agrees at 9 bases. V trimming: 4 bases; J trimming: 12 bases; junction bases outside the gene matches: 7. The CDR3 spans 13 residues. Looked up from germline, CDR1 is SGHTA and CDR2 is FQGTGA. In DNA form, the CDR3 reads TGTGCCAGCAGCTCTCTAGCGGGAACGTCGCAGTTCTTC. Translated, it gives CASSSLAGTSQFF.

This clone was observed a few times. The chain employs TRBV5-1 and TRBJ2-7; TRBD1 aligns across 10 bases. The junction had 7 bases not matched to a gene; V was cut back by 0 bases and J by 4 bases. Germline V gene data show CDR1 as SGHRS and CDR2 as YFSETQ. This CDR3 contains 16 residues. The CDR3 DNA follows: TGCGCCAGCAGCTTGGTTGGAGGGACAGGGGCATACGAGCAGTACTTC. Translation gives CASSLVGGTGAYEQYF.

This clone was counted a single time. The chain carries TRBV5-1 and TRBJ1-2; maybe TRBD1 (6 bases). Trimming removed 4 bases from V and 8 bases from J, with 21 bases in between. The CDR3 is 15 amino acids. The germline gives CDR1 SGHRS, CDR2 YFSETQ. This CDR3 reads CASSITGTNKEGYTF. The CDR3 bases are TGCGCCAGCAGCATAACCGGGACAAATAAGGAGGGCTACACCTTC.

The chain carries TRBV7-8 and TRBJ1-2; D not resolved. Germline CDR1 is SGHVS and CDR2 is FQNEAQ. The CDR3 covers 14 residues. V lost 1 base and J 2 bases, leaving 8 bases between the germline ends. The CDR3 sequence is CASSLGHRNYGYTF. As DNA, the CDR3 is TGTGCCAGCAGCTTAGGACACCGAAACTATGGCTACACCTTC.

J is TRBJ2-2 and V is TRBV18, with D unresolved. The V end was cut by 1 base, the J end by 7 bases, with 19 bases between. Germline CDR1 reads KGHSH; CDR2 reads LQKENI. The CDR3 consists of 17 residues. The CDR3 region has the DNA TGTGCCAGCTCACCACGAACGCACAGTCGAACAGTCGGGGAGCTGTTTTTT. As protein: CASSPRTHSRTVGELFF.

The rearrangement uses TRBV7-2 and TRBJ1-5; D remains ambiguous. CDR1 SGHTA and CDR2 FQGNSA come from the germline V gene. The CDR3 has 13 amino acids. The ends were cut back, 3 bases at V and 0 bases at J, with 3 bases in the middle. This CDR3 reads CASSFSSNQPQHF. In DNA form, the CDR3 reads TGTGCCAGCAGCTTCTCTAGCAATCAGCCCCAGCATTTT. Variable domain in full (rest from reference TRBV7-2 and TRBJ1-5): GAGVSQSPSNKVTEKGKDVELRCDPISGHTALYWYRQSLGQGLEFLIYFQGNSAPDKSGLPSDRFSAERTGGSVSTLTIQRTQQEDSAVYLCASSFSSNQPQHFGDGTRLSIL.

The CDR3 nucleotides are TGTGCCAGCAGCTTATTCGGTCGGGGGGAGCAGTACTTC. Residues: CASSLFGRGEQYF. The chain recombines TRBV7-2 with TRBJ2-7; D is perhaps TRBD2 (6 bases). Trimming pared 2 bases from V and 7 bases from J, leaving 12 bases between. The CDR3 consists of 13 residues. Looked up from germline, CDR1 is SGHTA and CDR2 is FQGNSA. Full variable domain (outside the CDR3, taken from reference TRBV7-2 and TRBJ2-7): GAGVSQSPSNKVTEKGKDVELRCDPISGHTALYWYRQSLGQGLEFLIYFQGNSAPDKSGLPSDRFSAERTGGSVSTLTIQRTQQEDSAVYLCASSLFGRGEQYFGPGTRLTVT.

The chain has TRBV11-3 and TRBJ1-2; no clear D gene. Trimming took 2 bases from V and 4 from J, leaving 8 bases between them. Looked up from germline, CDR1 is SGHNT and CDR2 is YENEEA. This CDR3 region has 13 residues. The CDR3 loop reads CASSLRAVYGYTF. The CDR3 DNA follows: TGTGCCAGCAGCTTACGAGCGGTCTATGGCTACACCTTC. The whole variable domain, filled in from reference TRBV11-3 and TRBJ1-2, reads EAGVVQSPRYKIIEKKQPVAFWCNPISGHNTLYWYLQNLGQGPELLIRYENEEAVDDSQLPKDRFSAERLKGVDSTLKIQPAELGDSAVYLCASSLRAVYGYTFGSGTRLTVV.

The chain is built from TRBV28 and TRBJ2-7; D not resolved. V was pared by 8 bases and J by 7 bases, with 9 bases between. Looked up from germline, CDR1 is MDHEN and CDR2 is SYDVKM. The CDR3 runs 10 residues. The CDR3 here is CASDFTEQYF. In nucleotides, the CDR3 is TGTGCCAGCGACTTTACGGAGCAGTACTTC.